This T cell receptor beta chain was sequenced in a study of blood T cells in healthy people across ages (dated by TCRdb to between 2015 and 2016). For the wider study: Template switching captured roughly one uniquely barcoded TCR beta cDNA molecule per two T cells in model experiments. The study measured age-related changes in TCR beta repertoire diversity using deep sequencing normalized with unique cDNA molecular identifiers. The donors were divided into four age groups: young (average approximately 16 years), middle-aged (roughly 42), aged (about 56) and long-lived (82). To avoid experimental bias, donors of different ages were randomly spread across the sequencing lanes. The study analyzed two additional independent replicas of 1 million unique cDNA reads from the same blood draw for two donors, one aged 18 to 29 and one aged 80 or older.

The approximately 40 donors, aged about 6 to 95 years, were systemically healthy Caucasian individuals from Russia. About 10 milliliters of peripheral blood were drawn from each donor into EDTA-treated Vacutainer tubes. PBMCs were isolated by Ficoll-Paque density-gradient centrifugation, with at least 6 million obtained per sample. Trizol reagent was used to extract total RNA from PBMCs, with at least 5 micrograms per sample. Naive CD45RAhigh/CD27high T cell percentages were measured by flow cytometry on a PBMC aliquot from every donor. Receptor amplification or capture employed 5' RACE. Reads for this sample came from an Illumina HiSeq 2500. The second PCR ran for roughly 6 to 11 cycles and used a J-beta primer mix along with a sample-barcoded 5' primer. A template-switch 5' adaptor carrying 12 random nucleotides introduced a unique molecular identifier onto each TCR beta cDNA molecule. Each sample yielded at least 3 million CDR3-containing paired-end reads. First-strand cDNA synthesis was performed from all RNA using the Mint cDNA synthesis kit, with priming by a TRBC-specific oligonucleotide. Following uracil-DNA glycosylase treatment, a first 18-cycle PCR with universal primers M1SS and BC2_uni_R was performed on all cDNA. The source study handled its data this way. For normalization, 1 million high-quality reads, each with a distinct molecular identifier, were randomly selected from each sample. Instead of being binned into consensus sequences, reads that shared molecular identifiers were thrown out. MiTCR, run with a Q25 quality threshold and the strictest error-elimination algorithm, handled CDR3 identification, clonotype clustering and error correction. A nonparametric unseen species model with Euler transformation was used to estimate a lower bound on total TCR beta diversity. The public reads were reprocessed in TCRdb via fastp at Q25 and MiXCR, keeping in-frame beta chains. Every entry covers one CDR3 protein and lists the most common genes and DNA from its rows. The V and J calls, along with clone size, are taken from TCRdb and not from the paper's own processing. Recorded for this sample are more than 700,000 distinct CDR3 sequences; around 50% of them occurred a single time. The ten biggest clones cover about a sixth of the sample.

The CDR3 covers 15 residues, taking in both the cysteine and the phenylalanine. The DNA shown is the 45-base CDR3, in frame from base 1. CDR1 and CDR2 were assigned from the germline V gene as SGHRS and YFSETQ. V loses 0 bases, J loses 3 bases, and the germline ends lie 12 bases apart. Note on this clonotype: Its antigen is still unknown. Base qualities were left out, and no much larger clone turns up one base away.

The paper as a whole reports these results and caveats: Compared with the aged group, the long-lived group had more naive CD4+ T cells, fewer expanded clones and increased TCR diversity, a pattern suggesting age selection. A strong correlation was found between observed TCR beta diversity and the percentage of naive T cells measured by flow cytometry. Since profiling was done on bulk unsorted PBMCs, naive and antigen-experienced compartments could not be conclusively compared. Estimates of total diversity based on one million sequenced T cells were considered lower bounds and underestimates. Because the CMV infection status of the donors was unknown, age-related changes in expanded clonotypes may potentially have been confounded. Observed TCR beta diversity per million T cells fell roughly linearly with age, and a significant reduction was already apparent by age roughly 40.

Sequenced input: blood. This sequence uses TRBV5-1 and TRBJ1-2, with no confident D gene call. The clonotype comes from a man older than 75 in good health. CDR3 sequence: CASSLDTCNDYGYTF. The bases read TGCGCCAGCAGCTTGGACACCTGCAATGACTATGGCTACACCTTC.